The present T cell receptor beta chain was sequenced within a study of metastatic and nonmetastatic thyroid tumors. Across the study: Repertoires from blood and tumor or nodule tissue of malignant and benign thyroid patients were compared. Study-level points and caveats: Reported TCR beta diversity, measured in blood and tumor, was significantly higher for malignant thyroid tumors than for benign nodules.

Thyroid surgery took place with no prior treatment in any patient. As originally analysed: A papillary thyroid cancer distant-metastasis classifier was built from CDR3 differences across clinicopathological groups. MiXCR re-clonotyped the PCR reads for TCRdb. The V and J calls shown here were made by TCRdb, not taken from the authors' results. The sample contains 75,000 to 95,000 clones, about an eighth of which appear only once. The V gene's germline CDR1 is MNHEY and CDR2 SVGEGT. CDR3 size: 18 residues. With V trimmed by 5 bases and J by 6 bases, 14 bases remained unmatched. To note about this clone: Its antigen is unidentified.

The chain employs TRBV6-2 or TRBV6-3 and TRBJ2-7; 15 bases are a match to TRBD2. Sequencing was done on a sample of blood. The sequence came from a female donor with papillary thyroid cancer or a benign thyroid nodule (not recorded which). Some clones in this sample may be carry-over from other donors' samples. The DNA of the CDR3 is TGTGCCAGCAGTCTTACCGGGACTAGCGGGGGGCCCAGAGGCGAGCAGTACTTC. Protein product: CASSLTGTSGGPRGEQYF.